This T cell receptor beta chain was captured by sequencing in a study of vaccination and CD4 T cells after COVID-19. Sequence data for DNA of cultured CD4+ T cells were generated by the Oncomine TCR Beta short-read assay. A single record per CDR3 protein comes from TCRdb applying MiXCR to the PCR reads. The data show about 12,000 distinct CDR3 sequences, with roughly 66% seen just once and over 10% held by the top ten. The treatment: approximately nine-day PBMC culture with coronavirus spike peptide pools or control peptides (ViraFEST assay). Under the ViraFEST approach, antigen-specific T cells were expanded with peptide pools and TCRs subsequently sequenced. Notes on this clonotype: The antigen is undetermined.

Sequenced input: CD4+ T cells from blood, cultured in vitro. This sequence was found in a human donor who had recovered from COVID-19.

The CDR3 DNA is TGTGCCAGCTCGGACAGGGGCCGATCCTACGAGCAGTACTTC. It specifies CASSDRGRSYEQYF. The chain links TRBV7-9 to TRBJ2-7, with 9 positions matching TRBD1. V shed 8 bases and J 1 base; nucleotides not matched to a gene: 6. The CDR3 contains 14 residues. Germline CDR1 is SEHNR and CDR2 is FQNEAQ (reference sequence).